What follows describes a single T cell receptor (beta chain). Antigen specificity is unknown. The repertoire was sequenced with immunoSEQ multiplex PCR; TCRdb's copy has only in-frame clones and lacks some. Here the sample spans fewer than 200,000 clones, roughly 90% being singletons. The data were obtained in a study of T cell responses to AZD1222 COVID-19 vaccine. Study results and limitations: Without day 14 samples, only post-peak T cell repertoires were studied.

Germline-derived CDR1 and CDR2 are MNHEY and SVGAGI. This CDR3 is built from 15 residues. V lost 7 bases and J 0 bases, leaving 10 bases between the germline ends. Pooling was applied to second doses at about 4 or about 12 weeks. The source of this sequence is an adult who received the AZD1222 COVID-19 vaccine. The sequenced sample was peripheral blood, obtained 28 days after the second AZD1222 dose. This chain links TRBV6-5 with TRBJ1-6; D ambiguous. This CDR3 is CASKGEVSYNSPLHF. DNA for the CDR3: TGTGCCAGCAAAGGAGAAGTCTCCTATAATTCACCCCTCCACTTT.